This TCR beta chain was identified in a study of follicular helper T cells after annual influenza vaccination. V lost 0 bases, J lost 1 base, and 5 bases stayed unmatched. This CDR3 has 17 residues. Germline V lookup: CDR1 LGHNA, CDR2 YNFKEQ. Profiling relied on immunoSEQ multiplex PCR, and the TCRdb table lists in-frame clones only, not all of them. Here the sample spans about 11,000 clones, over 80% being singletons. The V gene is TRBV4-2, the J gene TRBJ2-1; 8 nucleotides align to TRBD1. This receptor was identified in an adult who received the influenza vaccine. Specimen: CXCR5- memory CD4+ T cells sorted from blood, collected 6 weeks after influenza vaccination. CDR3 protein: CASSQEGQERSYNEQFF. CDR3 DNA: TGTGCCAGCAGCCAAGAGGGACAGGAAAGGTCCTACAATGAGCAGTTCTTC.